This T cell receptor beta chain was sequenced for a study of blood T cell repertoires in COVID-19. Method: immunoSEQ multiplex PCR; TCRdb's copy keeps in-frame clones and lacks some. Of 150,000 to 200,000 clones in the sample, about 72% were seen once. This clone was counted a few times. This TCR came from a woman between 45 and 65 years old who had recovered from COVID-19. The sample taken for sequencing was PBMCs or T cells enriched from blood (not recorded which).

The CDR3 DNA reads TGTGCCAGCAGCTTGAGGGACAGGGGTAATTCACCCCTCCACTTT. This codes for CASSLRDRGNSPLHF. The rearrangement uses TRBV7-2 and TRBJ1-6, with 10 bases aligning to TRBD1. This CDR3 has 15 residues. Germline V gene data show CDR1 as SGHTA and CDR2 as FQGNSA. Germline trimming cut 3 bases from V and 6 bases from J; bases unmatched to any gene: 2.